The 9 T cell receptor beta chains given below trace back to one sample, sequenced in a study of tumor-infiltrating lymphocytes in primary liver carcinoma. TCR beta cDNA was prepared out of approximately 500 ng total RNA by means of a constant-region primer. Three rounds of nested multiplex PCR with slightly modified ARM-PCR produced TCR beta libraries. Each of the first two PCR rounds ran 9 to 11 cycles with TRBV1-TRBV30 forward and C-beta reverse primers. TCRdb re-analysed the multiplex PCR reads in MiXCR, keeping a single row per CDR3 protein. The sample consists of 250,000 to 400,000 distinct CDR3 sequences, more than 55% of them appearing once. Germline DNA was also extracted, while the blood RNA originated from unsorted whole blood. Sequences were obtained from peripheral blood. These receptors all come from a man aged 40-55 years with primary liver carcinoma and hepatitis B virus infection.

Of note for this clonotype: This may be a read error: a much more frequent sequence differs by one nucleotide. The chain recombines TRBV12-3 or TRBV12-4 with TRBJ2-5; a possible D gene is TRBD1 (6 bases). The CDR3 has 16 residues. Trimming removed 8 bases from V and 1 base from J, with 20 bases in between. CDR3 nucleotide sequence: TGTGCCAGCGGACAGAGATACCCCAGCCTCCAAGAGACCCAGTACTTC. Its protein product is CASGQRYPSLQETQYF.

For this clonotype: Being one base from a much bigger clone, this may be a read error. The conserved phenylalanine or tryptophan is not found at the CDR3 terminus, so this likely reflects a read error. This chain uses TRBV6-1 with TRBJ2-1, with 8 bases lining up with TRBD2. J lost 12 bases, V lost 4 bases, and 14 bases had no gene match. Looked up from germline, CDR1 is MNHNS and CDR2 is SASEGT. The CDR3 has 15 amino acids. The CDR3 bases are TGTGCCAGCAGTGCCAGGACTAGCTTCGTAGCTAGGCAGTTCTTA. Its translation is CASSARTSFVARQFL.

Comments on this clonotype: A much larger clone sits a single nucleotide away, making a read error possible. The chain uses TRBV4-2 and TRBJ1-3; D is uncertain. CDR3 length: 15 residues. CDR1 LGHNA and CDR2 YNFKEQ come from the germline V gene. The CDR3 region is CAISPLLDVGNTIYF. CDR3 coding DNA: TGTGCCATCAGCCCCCTGCTGGACGTTGGGAACACCATATATTTT.

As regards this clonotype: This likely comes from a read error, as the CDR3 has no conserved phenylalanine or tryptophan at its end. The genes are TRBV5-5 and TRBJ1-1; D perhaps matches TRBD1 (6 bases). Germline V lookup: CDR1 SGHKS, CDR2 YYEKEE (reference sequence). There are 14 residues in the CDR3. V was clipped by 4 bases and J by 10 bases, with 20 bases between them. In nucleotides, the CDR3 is TGTGCCAGCAGCCCGGGACAAGCGAACATTGGAGCTTTCTTA. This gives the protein CASSPGQANIGAFL.

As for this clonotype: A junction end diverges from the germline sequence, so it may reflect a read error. The CDR3 here is CASSYPRRGKEAQYF. CDR3 nucleotides: TGTGCCAGCAGTTACCCCAGACGGGGAAAAGAGGCCCAGTACTTC. The chain is built from TRBV6-2 or TRBV6-3 and TRBJ2-5, with D possibly TRBD2 on 5 matching bases. The CDR3 length is 15 residues. Germline-derived CDR1 and CDR2 are MNHEY and SVGEGT.

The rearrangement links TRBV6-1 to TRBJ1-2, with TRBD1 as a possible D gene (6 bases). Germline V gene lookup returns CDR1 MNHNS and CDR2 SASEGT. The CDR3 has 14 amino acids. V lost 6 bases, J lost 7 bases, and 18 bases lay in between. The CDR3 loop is CASSPARGAGGYTF. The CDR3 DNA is TGTGCCAGCAGCCCCGCCCGGGGGGCAGGTGGCTACACCTTC.

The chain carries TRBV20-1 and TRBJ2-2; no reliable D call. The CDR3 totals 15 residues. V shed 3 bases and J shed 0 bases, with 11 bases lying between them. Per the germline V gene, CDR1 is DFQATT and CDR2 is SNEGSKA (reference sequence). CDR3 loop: CSARLGSTNTGELFF. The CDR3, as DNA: TGCAGTGCTAGGTTAGGCTCCACGAACACCGGGGAGCTGTTTTTT.

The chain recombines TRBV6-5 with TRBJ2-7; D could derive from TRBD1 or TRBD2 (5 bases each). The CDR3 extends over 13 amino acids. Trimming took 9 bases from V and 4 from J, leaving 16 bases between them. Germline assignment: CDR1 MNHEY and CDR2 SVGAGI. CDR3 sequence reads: CASARGKGYEQYF. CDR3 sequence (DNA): TGTGCCAGTGCGAGGGGCAAGGGATACGAGCAGTACTTC.

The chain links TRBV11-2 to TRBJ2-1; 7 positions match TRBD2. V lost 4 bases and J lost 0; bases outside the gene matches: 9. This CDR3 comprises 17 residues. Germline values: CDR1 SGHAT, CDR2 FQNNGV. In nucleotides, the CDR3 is TGTGCCAGCAGCTCCGAACCAGCGGGAATCTCCTACAATGAGCAGTTCTTC. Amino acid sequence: CASSSEPAGISYNEQFF.